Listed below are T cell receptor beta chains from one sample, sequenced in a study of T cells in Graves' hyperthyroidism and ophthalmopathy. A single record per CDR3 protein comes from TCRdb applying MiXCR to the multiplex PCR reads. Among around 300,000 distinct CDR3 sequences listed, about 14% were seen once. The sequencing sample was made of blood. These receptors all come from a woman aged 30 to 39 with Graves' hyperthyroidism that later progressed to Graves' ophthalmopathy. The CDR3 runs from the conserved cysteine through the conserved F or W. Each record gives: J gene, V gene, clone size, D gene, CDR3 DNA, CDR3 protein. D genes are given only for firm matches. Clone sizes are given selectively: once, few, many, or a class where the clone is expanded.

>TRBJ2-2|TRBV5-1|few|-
TGCGCCAGCAGCTGGGGGAGTGGTGGAACGGGGGAGCTGTCTTTT
CASSWGSGGTGELSF
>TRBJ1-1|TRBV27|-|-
TGTGCCAGCAGTTTTGGACGGCTGAACACTGAAGCTTTCTTT
CASSFGRLNTEAFF
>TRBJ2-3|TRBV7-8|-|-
TGTGCCAGCATTCCAGGGAGAATAACAGATACGCAGTATTTT
CASIPGRITDTQYF
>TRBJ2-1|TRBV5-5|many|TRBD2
TGTGCCAGCAGCTATAATAGCGGGAGGGGCAATGAGCAGTTCTTC
CASSYNSGRGNEQFF
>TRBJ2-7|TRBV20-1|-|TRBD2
TGCAGTGCTAGAGATCCTAGGACTAGCATTTACAATGAGCAGTACTTC
CSARDPRTSIYNEQYF
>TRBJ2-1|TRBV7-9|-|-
TGTGCCAGCAGCGTGGCAGGAGCAGGGCTCAATGAGCAGTTCTTC
CASSVAGAGLNEQFF
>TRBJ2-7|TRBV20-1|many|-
TGCAGTGCTCCCAGGGGCCTTGCCTACGAGCAGTACTTC
CSAPRGLAYEQYF
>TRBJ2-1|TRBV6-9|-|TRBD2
TGTGCCAGCAGTTCAGCGGGAGGGAATGAGCAGTTCTTC
CASSSAGGNEQFF
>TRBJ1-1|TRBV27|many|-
TGTGCCAGCAGTCCCTCCCGGGGGGCTGGGGACACTGAAGCTTTCTTT
CASSPSRGAGDTEAFF
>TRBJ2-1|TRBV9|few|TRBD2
TGTGCCAGCAGCCCCCGGGGACTAGCGTGGACCTACAATGAGCAGTTCTTC
CASSPRGLAWTYNEQFF
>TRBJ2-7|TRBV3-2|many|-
TGTGCCAGCAGCCAAGATAGGGAACCCCCACTCGGCGAGCAGTACTTC
CASSQDREPPLGEQYF
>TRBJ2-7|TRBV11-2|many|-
TGTGCCAGCAGCTTCAGTCACTACGAGCAGTACTTC
CASSFSHYEQYF
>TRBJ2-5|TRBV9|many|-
TGTGCCAGCAGCTACTCACCCGCGGAGACCCAGTACTTC
CASSYSPAETQYF
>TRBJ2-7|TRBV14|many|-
TGTGCCAGCAGCCAAGCGGGACACATAACCTACGAGCAGTACTTC
CASSQAGHITYEQYF
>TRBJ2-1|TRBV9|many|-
TGTGCCAGCAGCGTACGGGGGGCCAGTGAGCAGTTCTTC
CASSVRGASEQFF
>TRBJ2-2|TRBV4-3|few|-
TGCGCCAGCAGCCAAGAAACGGGACTGAACACCGGGGAGCTGTTTTTT
CASSQETGLNTGELFF
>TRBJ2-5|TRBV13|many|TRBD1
TGTGCCAGCAGCCCTCCGGGACAGGGGGACCAAGAGACCCAGTACTTC
CASSPPGQGDQETQYF
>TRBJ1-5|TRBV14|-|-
TGTGCCAGCAGCCAAGTAGGGGTGACTTGCAATCAGCCCCAGCATTTT
CASSQVGVTCNQPQHF
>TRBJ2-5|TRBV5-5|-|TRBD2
TGTGCCAGCAGCTTGTCCCCCGGGCGGGAGGGAAAGACCCAGTACTTC
CASSLSPGREGKTQYF
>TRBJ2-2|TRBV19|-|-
TGTGCCAGTAGTATACTCCCACAGGCCGGGGAGCTGTTTTTT
CASSILPQAGELFF
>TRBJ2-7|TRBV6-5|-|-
TGTGCCAGCAGTTGCTCTAACTTGGGGAGGTCCTACGAGCAGTACTTC
CASSCSNLGRSYEQYF
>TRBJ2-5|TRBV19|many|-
TGTGCCAGTAGACACCGGGCGGAAGAGACCCAGTACTTC
CASRHRAEETQYF
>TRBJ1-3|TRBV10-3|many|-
TGTGCCATCAGTGAGGAAGGGGGGAGACCCTCTGGAAACACCATATATTTT
CAISEEGGRPSGNTIYF
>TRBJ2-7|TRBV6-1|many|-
TGTGCCAGCAGGCTCTCCCGGGACATATCACCCTACGAGCAGTACTTC
CASRLSRDISPYEQYF
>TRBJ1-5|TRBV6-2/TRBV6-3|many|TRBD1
TGTGCCAGCAGTGCGGACAGGCTACAGGGTCAGCCCCAGCATTTT
CASSADRLQGQPQHF
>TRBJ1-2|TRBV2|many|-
TGTGCCAGCAGCGAAACAGGGACGGATGGCTACACCTTC
CASSETGTDGYTF
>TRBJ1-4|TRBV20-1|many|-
TGCAGTGCTGGCCGGGGGGCACGGGAAAAACTGTTTTTT
CSAGRGAREKLFF
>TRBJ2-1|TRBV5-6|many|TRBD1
TGTGCCAGCGGGACAGGGTGGAATGAGCAGTTCTTC
CASGTGWNEQFF
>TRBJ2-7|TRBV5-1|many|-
TGCGCCAGCACCCCTGACAGCCACTACGAGCAGTACTTC
CASTPDSHYEQYF
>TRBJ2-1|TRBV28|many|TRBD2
TGTGCCAGCAGGGCGTTACTAGCGGGAGTACGCAATGAGCAGTTCTTC
CASRALLAGVRNEQFF
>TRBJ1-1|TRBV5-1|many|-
TGCGCCAGCAGCTTGTCCCCGTACCAGGGGATGAACACTGAAGCTTTCTTT
CASSLSPYQGMNTEAFF
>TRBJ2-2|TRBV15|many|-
TGTGCCACCAGCAGAGTGGGCGGCCTCAGGAGTTCAGGGGAGCTGTTTTTT
CATSRVGGLRSSGELFF
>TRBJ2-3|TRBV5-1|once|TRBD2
TGTGCCACCACGACCCCGGTGAGGACTAGCGGGGTTGCTGATACGCAGTATTTT
CATTTPVRTSGVADTQYF
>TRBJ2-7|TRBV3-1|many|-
TGTGCCAGCAGCCAATTCTACGAGCAGTACTTC
CASSQFYEQYF
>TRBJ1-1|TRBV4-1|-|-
TGCGCCAGCAGTCAAGAGTGGGAAATTGCGGCTTTCTTT
CASSQEWEIAAFF
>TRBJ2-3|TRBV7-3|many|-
TGTGCCAGCAGCTTAGAGGGCAACTCTATGGGCACAGATACGCAGTATTTT
CASSLEGNSMGTDTQYF
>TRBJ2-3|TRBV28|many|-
TGTGCCAGCAGTTTTTGGGGGGCGGGAGGCACAGATACGCAGTATTTT
CASSFWGAGGTDTQYF
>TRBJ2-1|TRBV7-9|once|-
TGTGCCAGCGGGGGGGGGGGGGGACAGAGCTACAATGAGCAGTTCTTC
CASGGGGGQSYNEQFF
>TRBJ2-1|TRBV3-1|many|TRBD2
TGTGCCAGCAGCCAAGACCTAGCGGGAGCCGAAGAGCAGTTCTTC
CASSQDLAGAEEQFF
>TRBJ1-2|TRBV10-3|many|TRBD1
TGTGCCATCAGTTCCGGGACAGGGGATGGCTACACCTTC
CAISSGTGDGYTF
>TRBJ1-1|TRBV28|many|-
TGTGCCAGCAGTTATGAGTCGGGTGAAGCTTTCTTT
CASSYESGEAFF
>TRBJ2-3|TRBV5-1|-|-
TGCGCCAGCAGCCCGGGACTCCTAGTAGCAGATACGCAGTATTTT
CASSPGLLVADTQYF
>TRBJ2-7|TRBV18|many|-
TGTGCCAGCTTCTCGGACCTGTCACCCGCCGAGCAGTACTTC
CASFSDLSPAEQYF
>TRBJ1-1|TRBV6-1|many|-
TGTGCCAGCATGGGAGGAACTGAAGCTTTCTTT
CASMGGTEAFF
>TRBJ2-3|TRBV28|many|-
TGTGCCAGCAGTTTACCAGGGCCAGATACGCAGTATTTT
CASSLPGPDTQYF
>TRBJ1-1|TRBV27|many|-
TGTGCCAGCAGTTCCGCAGGGCCTAACATGAACACTGAAGCTTTCTTT
CASSSAGPNMNTEAFF
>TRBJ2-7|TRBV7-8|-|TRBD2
TGTGCCAGCAGCTTAAAACTTGGACTAGCGGGATACGAGCAGTACTTC
CASSLKLGLAGYEQYF
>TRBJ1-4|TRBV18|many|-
TGTGCCAGCTCACTATTGAGTTTAAGGGCCAAGAATGAAAAACTGTTTTTT
CASSLLSLRAKNEKLFF
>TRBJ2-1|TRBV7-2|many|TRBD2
TGTGCCAGCAGCTTAAGGCAGGGCGGGAGTGATGTTTGGAATGAGCAGTTCTTC
CASSLRQGGSDVWNEQFF
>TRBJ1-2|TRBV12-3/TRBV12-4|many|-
TGTGCCAGCACCAGGACAGCCTATGGCTACACCTTC
CASTRTAYGYTF
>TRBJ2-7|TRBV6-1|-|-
TGTGCCAGCAGCACCGTTAAGGACACACATAAAGCTGGTCCCTACGAGCAGTACTTC
CASSTVKDTHKAGPYEQYF